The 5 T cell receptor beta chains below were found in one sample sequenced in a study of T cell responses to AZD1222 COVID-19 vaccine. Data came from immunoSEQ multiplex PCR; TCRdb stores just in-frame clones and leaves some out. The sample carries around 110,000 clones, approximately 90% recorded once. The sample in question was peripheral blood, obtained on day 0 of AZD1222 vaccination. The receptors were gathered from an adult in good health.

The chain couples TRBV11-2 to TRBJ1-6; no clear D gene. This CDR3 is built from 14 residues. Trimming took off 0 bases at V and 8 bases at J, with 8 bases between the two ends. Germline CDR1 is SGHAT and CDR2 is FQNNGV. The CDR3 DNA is TGTGCCAGCAGCTTAGATGGTCGTGATTCACCCCTCCACTTT. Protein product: CASSLDGRDSPLHF.

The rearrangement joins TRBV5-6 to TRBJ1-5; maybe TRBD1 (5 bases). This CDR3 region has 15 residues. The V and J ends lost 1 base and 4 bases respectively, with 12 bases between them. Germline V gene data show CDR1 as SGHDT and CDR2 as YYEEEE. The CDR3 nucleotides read TGTGCCAGCAGCTTGTGGGGGAGGGTTAATCAGCCCCAGCATTTT. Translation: CASSLWGRVNQPQHF.

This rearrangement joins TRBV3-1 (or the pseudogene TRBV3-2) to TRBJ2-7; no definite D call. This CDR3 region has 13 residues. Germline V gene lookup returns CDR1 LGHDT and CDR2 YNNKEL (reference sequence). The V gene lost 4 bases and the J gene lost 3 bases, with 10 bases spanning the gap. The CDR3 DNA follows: TGTGCCAGCAGCCTCCGGGTCAACTACGAGCAGTACTTC. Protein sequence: CASSLRVNYEQYF.

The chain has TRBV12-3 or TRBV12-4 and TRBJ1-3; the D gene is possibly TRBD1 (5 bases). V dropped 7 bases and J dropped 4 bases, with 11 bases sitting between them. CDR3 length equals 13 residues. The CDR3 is CASNRPGGNTIYF. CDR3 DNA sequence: TGTGCCAGCAACAGGCCCGGGGGAAACACCATATATTTT.

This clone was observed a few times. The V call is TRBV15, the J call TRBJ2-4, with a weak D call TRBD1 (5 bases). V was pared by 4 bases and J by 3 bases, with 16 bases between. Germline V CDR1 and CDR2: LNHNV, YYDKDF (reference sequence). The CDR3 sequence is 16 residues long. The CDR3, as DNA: TGTGCCACCAGCATTTCTGGCGGAAGGGGCAAAAACATTCAGTACTTC. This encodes CATSISGGRGKNIQYF.